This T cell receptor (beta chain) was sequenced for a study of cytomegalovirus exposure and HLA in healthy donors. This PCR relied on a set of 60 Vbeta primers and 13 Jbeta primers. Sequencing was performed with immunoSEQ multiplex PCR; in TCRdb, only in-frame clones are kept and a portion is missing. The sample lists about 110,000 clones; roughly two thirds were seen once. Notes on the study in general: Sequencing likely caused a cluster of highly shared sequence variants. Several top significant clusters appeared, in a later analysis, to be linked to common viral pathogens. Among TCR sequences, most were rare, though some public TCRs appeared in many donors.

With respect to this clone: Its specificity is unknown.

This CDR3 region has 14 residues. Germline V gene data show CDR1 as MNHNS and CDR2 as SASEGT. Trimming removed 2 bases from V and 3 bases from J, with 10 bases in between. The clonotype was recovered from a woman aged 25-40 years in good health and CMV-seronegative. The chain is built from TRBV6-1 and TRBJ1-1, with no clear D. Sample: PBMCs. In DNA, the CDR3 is TGTGCCAGCAGTGAAATCACAGAATACACTGAAGCTTTCTTT. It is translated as CASSEITEYTEAFF.